The rows below give T cell receptor beta chains drawn from one sample of a study of beta chain features in type 1 diabetes. Clones were read by immunoSEQ multiplex PCR, and TCRdb kept only the in-frame ones, dropping some. The data show about 120,000 clones, around 17% seen once. The specimen sequenced was central memory CD4+ T cells from blood. The receptors come from a man aged 25-45 years with type 1 diabetes. Each CDR3 is given without its conserved first and last residue. Clone size is given for some rows only: seen once, a few or many times, or a class if the clone is expanded.

clone_size j_call v_call cdr3_aa
few TRBJ1-5 TRBV7-2 ASSLDSQPQH
few TRBJ2-1 TRBV4-3 ASSQDASGAFTSYNEQF
- TRBJ2-3 TRBV2 ASSEVRFTDTQY
few TRBJ2-7 TRBV5-1 ASSLAGEQY
- TRBJ1-1 TRBV4-3 ASSPAQLNTEAF
many TRBJ1-3 TRBV9 ASSVEDRANTIY
few TRBJ1-2 TRBV14 ASSQDNTVLHYGYT
- TRBJ1-6 TRBV7-9 ASSPGQGNSPLH
- TRBJ1-1 TRBV29-1 SLRLGGTEAF
- TRBJ2-1 TRBV18 ASSPPTGNNEQF
- TRBJ1-2 TRBV13 ASSLRTADFRGYT
- TRBJ2-7 TRBV25-1 ASGGLPYEQY
few TRBJ2-1 TRBV6-5 ASSAQGNEQF
few TRBJ2-7 TRBV9 ASSVDLGDYEQY
- TRBJ2-5 TRBV29-1 SVRSSGGYETQY
few TRBJ2-2 TRBV6-5 ASSYGTANTGELF
few TRBJ2-3 TRBV9 ASSGITGVKADTQY